This TCR beta chain was captured in a study of shared clonotypes between healthy human individuals. About the research overall: Aged between 18 and 49, the donors were a couple of women and three men. Study-level results: Naive subsets generally had larger estimated richness than memory subsets. Clonotypes shared by all four donors outscored non-shared clonotypes in generation probability.

Using immunoSEQ multiplex PCR, the repertoire was profiled, and TCRdb retains in-frame clones only, with some absent. The sample has approximately 2,000,000 clones; 85% to 95% are singletons. Germline lookup yields CDR1 MNHNS and CDR2 SASEGT. Unmatched junction bases numbered 8, after V lost 5 bases and J lost 2 bases. The CDR3 runs to 15 residues. Naive CD8 cells comprised CD45RO-negative, CCR7-positively selected cells, excluding terminally differentiated effector memory CD45RA+ cells. There were only Caucasian adults among the donors, and all lived in Nashville, Tennessee. This clone was seen just once. Its antigen is not identified.

This TCR was sampled from a man aged 18-30 years in good health. Some clones in this sample may be carry-over from other donors' samples. Sequenced input: naive CD8+ T cells from PBMCs. The chain joins TRBV6-1 to TRBJ2-7; 8 positions match TRBD2. CDR3 loop: CASSQTSGFTYEQYF. The DNA of the CDR3 is TGTGCCAGCAGTCAAACTAGCGGTTTCACCTACGAGCAGTACTTC.